The 17 T cell receptor beta chains below come from one sample, sequenced in a study of identical twins. TCRdb reprocessed the 5' RACE reads with MiXCR, giving one entry per CDR3 protein. In the table there are roughly 690,000 distinct CDR3 sequences, around 6% of which are singletons. The sample consisted of naive T cells sorted from blood. These receptors were obtained from a young man in good health.

This clonotype was observed at least ten times. The J gene is TRBJ1-2, the V gene TRBV20-1; 8 positions match TRBD1. This CDR3 region has 12 residues. After removal of 4 bases from V and 3 bases from J, the junction contained 1 base not matched to a gene. CDR1 DFQATT and CDR2 SNEGSKA come from the germline V gene (reference sequence). The chain's CDR3 is CSATDRDYGYTF. The CDR3 DNA follows: TGCAGTGCTACGGACAGGGACTATGGCTACACCTTC.

This clonotype was counted many times. J is TRBJ1-5 and V is TRBV6-5; D unresolved. Germline loops: CDR1 MNHEY, CDR2 SVGAGI. Trimming shortened V by 4 bases and J by 5 bases, and 15 bases separated the two germline ends. The CDR3 runs to 15 residues. CDR3 coding DNA: TGTGCCAGCAGTTCTCTGACACAGCTAGATCAGCCCCAGCATTTT. This codes for CASSSLTQLDQPQHF.

V is TRBV3-1 and J is TRBJ2-1; D call uncertain. CDR1 LGHDT and CDR2 YNNKEL come from the germline V gene (reference sequence). With 2 bases removed from V and 0 bases from J, the gap between germline ends came to 14 bases. This CDR3 has 17 amino acids. CDR3 sequence (DNA): TGTGCCAGCAGCCAATCGCCTTTGGCATACTCCTACAATGAGCAGTTCTTC. Protein: CASSQSPLAYSYNEQFF.

This clonotype has more than one count but fewer than ten. The CDR3 spells CASSPTGTGEGKELFF. CDR3 nucleotides: TGTGCCAGCAGCCCTACCGGGACAGGGGAAGGCAAGGAGCTGTTTTTT. The rearrangement joins TRBV7-9 to TRBJ2-2; 10 bases are a match to TRBD1. The CDR3 has 16 amino acids. The germline gives CDR1 SEHNR, CDR2 FQNEAQ (reference sequence). The V gene end was trimmed by 5 bases and the J gene end by 10 bases; junction bases not matched to a gene: 13.

There are many counts of this clonotype. In DNA, the CDR3 is TGTGCCATCAGTGTCCAGGGGGCGTACGAGCAGTACTTC. Translation gives CAISVQGAYEQYF. The chain combines TRBV10-3 with TRBJ2-7; 8 bases agree with TRBD1. Germline V CDR1 and CDR2: ENHRY, SYGVKD. The CDR3 is made up of 13 amino acids. Trimming at V came to 4 bases and at J to 4 bases, leaving 3 bases not matched to a gene.

This rearrangement joins TRBV20-1 to TRBJ2-1, with 7 bases identical to TRBD2. The V gene end was trimmed by 4 bases and the J gene end by 5 bases; junction bases not matched to a gene: 11. This CDR3 spans 15 amino acids. Germline V gives CDR1 DFQATT, CDR2 SNEGSKA (reference sequence). As DNA, the CDR3 is TGCAGTGCTAAGATTACTAGCGCGCCAGACAATGAGCAGTTCTTC. Amino acids: CSAKITSAPDNEQFF.

This rearrangement joins TRBV12-3 or TRBV12-4 to TRBJ2-2; 9 bases align to TRBD1. CDR3 size: 19 residues. J lost 3 bases, V lost 3 bases, and 14 bases had no gene match. CDR3 sequence: CASSFPILLRQGDTGELFF. CDR3 bases: TGTGCCAGCAGTTTTCCGATTCTCTTAAGACAGGGGGACACCGGGGAGCTGTTTTTT.

The chain recombines TRBV3-1 with TRBJ2-2; the D is unclear. Germline V gene lookup returns CDR1 LGHDT and CDR2 YNNKEL (reference sequence). CDR3 length: 13 amino acids. V was cut by 1 base and J by 7 bases, with 7 bases left in between. CDR3 nucleotide sequence: TGTGCCAGCAGCCAAGTGTGGCGCGGGGAGCTGTTTTTT. Its protein product is CASSQVWRGELFF.

This rearrangement joins TRBV29-1 to TRBJ2-7, with unresolved D. Trimming pared 4 bases from V and 0 bases from J, leaving 7 bases between. Looked up from germline, CDR1 is SQVTM and CDR2 is ANQGSEA. This CDR3 has 12 residues. As DNA, the CDR3 is TGCAGCGTTGGTTCGAGCTCCTACGAGCAGTACGTC. Protein product: CSVGSSSYEQYV.

The V call is TRBV5-6, the J call TRBJ2-3; weak D call: TRBD2 (6 bases). Trimming left V 4 bases short and J 0 bases short, with 21 bases between. CDR1 is SGHDT, CDR2 YYEEEE, per germline. This CDR3 comprises 18 residues. DNA of the CDR3: TGTGCCAGCAGCCCGGGCGGGGTCGGGAGTTTCAGCACAGATACGCAGTATTTT. Residues: CASSPGGVGSFSTDTQYF.

The table lists this clonotype with a few counts. V and J are TRBV3-1 and TRBJ1-3, with D hard to call. Germline V gives CDR1 LGHDT, CDR2 YNNKEL (reference sequence). The V and J ends lost 0 bases and 7 bases respectively, with 13 bases between them. The CDR3 is 15 amino acids. The CDR3 loop reads CASSQESGVRNTIYF. The DNA for the CDR3 is TGTGCCAGCAGCCAAGAGAGCGGGGTACGGAACACCATATATTTT.

The rearrangement joins TRBV3-1 to TRBJ2-1; D is undetermined. The ends were cut back, 0 bases at V and 6 bases at J, with 9 bases in the middle. The length of the CDR3 is 14 residues. Germline-derived CDR1 and CDR2 are LGHDT and YNNKEL (reference sequence). CDR3 in DNA: TGTGCCAGCAGCCAAGATCTGAAGACCAATGAGCAGTTCTTC. Translated: CASSQDLKTNEQFF.

This clonotype was seen only a few times. J is TRBJ2-5 and V is TRBV5-1, with 11 bases fitting TRBD1. Per germline, CDR1 SGHRS and CDR2 YFSETQ. Losses at the gene ends were 5 bases for V and 1 base for J; bases not matched to a gene: 7. The CDR3 is 16 residues long. This chain's CDR3 is CASSRTGGNIQETQYF. Here the CDR3 DNA reads TGCGCCAGCAGTCGGACAGGGGGCAACATCCAAGAGACCCAGTACTTC.

In its sample, this clonotype was seen many times. The chain employs TRBV15 and TRBJ1-2, with D hard to call. This CDR3 is built from 14 residues. The germline V and J ends were trimmed by 0 bases and 4 bases, with 9 bases remaining between them. CDR1 is LNHNV and CDR2 is YYDKDF in the germline V gene (reference sequence). This CDR3 is CATSRDPGPYGYTF. The CDR3 DNA reads as TGTGCCACCAGCAGAGATCCAGGTCCCTATGGCTACACCTTC.

Concerning this clonotype: A read error may be the cause here, since a much bigger clone is one base away. CDR3 bases: TGTGCCAGCAGTTACCCAAGGAGGACAGATAAGTACAATGAGCAGTTCTTC. Protein sequence: CASSYPRRTDKYNEQFF. V is TRBV6-2 or TRBV6-3 and J is TRBJ2-1, with D tentatively TRBD1 (6 bases). The V and J ends lost 2 bases and 4 bases respectively, with 18 bases between them. Per the germline V gene, CDR1 is MNHEY and CDR2 is SVGEGT. The CDR3 runs to 17 residues.

Many counts were recorded for this clonotype. J is TRBJ2-4 and V is TRBV20-1; TRBD2 matches 14 bases. The V gene's germline CDR1 is DFQATT and CDR2 SNEGSKA (reference sequence). CDR3 size: 18 residues. Germline trimming cut 5 bases from V and 7 bases from J; bases unmatched to any gene: 16. This chain's CDR3 is CSAVTMTSGRGRVNIQYF. DNA of the CDR3: TGCAGTGCTGTCACAATGACTAGCGGGAGGGGGAGGGTGAACATTCAGTACTTC.

The genes are TRBV3-1 and TRBJ2-1, with TRBD2 matching 7 bases. The CDR3 is 16 amino acids. Germline CDR1 reads LGHDT; CDR2 reads YNNKEL (reference sequence). After removal of 5 bases from V and 4 bases from J, the junction contained 11 bases not matched to a gene. The CDR3 bases are TGTGCCAGCAGCGGGGCTCGCGGGAGTTCGTACAATGAGCAGTTCTTC. It translates to CASSGARGSSYNEQFF.